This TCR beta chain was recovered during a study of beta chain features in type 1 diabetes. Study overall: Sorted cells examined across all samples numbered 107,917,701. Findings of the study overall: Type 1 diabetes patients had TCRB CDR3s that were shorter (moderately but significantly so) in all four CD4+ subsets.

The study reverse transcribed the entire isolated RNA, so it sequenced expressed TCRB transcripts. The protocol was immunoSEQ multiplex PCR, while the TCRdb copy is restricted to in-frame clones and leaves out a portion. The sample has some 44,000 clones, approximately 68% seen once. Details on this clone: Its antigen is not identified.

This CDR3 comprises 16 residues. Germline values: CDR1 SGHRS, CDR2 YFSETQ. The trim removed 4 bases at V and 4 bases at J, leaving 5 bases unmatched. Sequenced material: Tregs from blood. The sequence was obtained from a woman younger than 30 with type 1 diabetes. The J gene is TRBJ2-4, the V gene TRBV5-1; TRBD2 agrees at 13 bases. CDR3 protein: CASSGRTSGGKNIQYF. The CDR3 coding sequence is TGCGCCAGCAGCGGACGGACTAGCGGGGGAAAAAACATTCAGTACTTC.